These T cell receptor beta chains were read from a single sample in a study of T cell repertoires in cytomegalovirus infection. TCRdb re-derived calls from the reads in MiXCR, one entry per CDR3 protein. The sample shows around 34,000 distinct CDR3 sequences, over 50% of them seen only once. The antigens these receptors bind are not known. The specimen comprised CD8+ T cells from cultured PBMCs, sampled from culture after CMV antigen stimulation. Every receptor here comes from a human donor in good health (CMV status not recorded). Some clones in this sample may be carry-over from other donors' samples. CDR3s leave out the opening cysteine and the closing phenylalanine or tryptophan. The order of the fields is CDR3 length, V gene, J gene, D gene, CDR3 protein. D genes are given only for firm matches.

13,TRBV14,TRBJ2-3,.,ASSQGGRTTDTQY
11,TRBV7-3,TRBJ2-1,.,ASSYRINNEQF
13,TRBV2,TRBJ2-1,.,ASNREEHRDNEQF
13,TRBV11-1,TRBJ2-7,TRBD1,ASRDRDRGNYEQY
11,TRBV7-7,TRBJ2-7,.,ATVAASSYEQY
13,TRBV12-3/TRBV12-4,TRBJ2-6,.,ASSLVGSGANVLT
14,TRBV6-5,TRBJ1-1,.,ASSYSRGAPNTEAF
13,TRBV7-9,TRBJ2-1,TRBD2,ASSAASGAYNEQF
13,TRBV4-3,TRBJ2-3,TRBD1,ASSEDRASTDTQY
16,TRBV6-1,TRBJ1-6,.,ASSEVRSSAYGNSPLH
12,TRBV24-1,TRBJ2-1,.,ATSDPTYYNEQF
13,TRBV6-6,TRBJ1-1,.,ASSYHVPENTEAF
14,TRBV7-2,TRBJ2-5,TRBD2,ASSLRLAGHQETQY
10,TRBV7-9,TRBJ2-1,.,ASSLVSPEQF
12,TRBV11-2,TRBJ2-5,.,ASSYLRGQETQY
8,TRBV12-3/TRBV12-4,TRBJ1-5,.,ASSLGRQH
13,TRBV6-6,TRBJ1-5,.,ASSPGSYSNQPQH
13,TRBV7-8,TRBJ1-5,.,ASSLGGRDNQPQH
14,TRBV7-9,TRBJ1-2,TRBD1,ASSPPRTGPRGGYT
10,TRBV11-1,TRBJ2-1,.,ASSLGTNEQF
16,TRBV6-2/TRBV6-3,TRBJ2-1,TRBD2,ASSPFRGRGFGLDEQF
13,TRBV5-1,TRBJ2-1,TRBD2,ASSWGLAGAHEQF
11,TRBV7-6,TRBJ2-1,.,ASIGSGYNEQF
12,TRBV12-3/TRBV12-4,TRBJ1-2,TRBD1,ASSFGTGGRRYT
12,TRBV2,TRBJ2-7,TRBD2,ASPSGRPPYEQY
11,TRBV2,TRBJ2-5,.,ASSAERAETQY
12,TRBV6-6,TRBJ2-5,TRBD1,ASSGRGPQETQY
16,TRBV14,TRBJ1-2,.,ASSLPRGAELGSYGYT
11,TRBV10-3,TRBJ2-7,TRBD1,AISKGQGYEQY
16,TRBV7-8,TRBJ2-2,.,ASSLNWSGHSNTGELF
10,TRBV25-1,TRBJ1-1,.,ASSELWEGAF
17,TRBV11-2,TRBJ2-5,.,ASSLPLGGGPLEGETQY
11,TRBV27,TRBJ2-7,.,ASRGGSSYEQY
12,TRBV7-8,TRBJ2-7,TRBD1,ASSSATGGYEQY
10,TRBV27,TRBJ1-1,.,ASSRGNTEAF
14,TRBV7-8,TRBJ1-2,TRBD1,ASSLAGQGESYGYT
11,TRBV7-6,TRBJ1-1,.,ASSLQANTEAF
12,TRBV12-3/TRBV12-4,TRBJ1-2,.,ASFGGPTNYGYT
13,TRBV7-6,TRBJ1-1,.,ASSFYGLMNTEAF
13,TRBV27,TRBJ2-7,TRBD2,ASRGGLAGTYEQY
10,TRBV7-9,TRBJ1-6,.,ASSLGGSPLH
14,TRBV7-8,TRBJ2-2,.,ASSSGPILNTGELF
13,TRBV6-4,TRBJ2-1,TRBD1,ASSDSRGTGIEQF
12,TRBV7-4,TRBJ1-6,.,ASSLVPDNSPLH
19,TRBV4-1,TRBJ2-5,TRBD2,ASSQETSGRALGIGEETQY
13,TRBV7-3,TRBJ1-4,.,ASSLGGTGNEKLF
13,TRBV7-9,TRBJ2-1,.,ASSLEHPSLNEQF
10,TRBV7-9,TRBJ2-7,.,ASSLGSQGPS
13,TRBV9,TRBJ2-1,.,ASSPRAGSYNEQF
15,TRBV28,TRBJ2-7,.,ASSLRPGGVAPYEQY
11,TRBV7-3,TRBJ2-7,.,ASSLGSGNEQY
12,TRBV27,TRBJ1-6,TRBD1,ASSWDRVNSPLH
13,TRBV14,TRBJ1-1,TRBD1,ASSQGQGNCTEAF
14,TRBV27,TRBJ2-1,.,ASSPGDRVGYNEQF
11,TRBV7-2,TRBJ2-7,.,ASSLRANYEQY
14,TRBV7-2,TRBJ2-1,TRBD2,ASSQSSSGEYNEQF
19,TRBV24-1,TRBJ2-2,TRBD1,ATSDQPQTSGTGYNTGELF
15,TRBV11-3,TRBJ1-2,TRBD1,ASRREGLTGNRYGYT
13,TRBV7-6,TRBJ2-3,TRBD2,ASSTSGGPTDTQY